What follows is one T cell receptor beta chain and its context. The repertoire was sequenced with immunoSEQ multiplex PCR; TCRdb's copy has only in-frame clones and lacks some. Among under 200,000 clones, 88% were seen once, and the ten largest hold around 26%. This specimen comes from a study of T cell responses to AZD1222 COVID-19 vaccine. This sequence originates from an adult who received the AZD1222 COVID-19 vaccine. The input for sequencing was peripheral blood, taken 28 days after the second AZD1222 dose.

In DNA form, the CDR3 reads TGTGCCATCAGGGGGGTCGATAATTCACCCCTCCACTTT. This codes for CAIRGVDNSPLHF. V gene TRBV10-3 combines with J gene TRBJ1-6; TRBD1 might be the D (5 bases). Germline CDR1 reads ENHRY; CDR2 reads SYGVKD. V lost 6 bases and J lost 5, with 8 bases in between. This CDR3 region has 13 residues.